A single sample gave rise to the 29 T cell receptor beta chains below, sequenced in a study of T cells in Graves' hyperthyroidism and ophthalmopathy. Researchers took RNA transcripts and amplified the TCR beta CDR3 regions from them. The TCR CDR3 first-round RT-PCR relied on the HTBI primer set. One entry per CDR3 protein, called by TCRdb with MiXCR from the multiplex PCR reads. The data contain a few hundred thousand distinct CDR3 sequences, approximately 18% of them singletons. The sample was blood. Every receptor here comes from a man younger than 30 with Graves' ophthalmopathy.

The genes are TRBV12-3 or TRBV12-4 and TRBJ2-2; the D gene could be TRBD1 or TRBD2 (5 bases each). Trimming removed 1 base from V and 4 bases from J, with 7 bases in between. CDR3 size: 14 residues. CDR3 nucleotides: TGTGCCAGCAGTTTAGTGGGGGTCACCGGGGAGCTGTTTTTT. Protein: CASSLVGVTGELFF.

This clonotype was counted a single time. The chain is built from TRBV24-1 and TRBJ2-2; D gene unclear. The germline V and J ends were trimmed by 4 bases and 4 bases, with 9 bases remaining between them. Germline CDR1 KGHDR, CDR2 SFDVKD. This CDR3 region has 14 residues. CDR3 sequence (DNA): TGTGCCACCAGTGACGTACCGGGCACCGGGGAGCTGTTTTTT. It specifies CATSDVPGTGELFF.

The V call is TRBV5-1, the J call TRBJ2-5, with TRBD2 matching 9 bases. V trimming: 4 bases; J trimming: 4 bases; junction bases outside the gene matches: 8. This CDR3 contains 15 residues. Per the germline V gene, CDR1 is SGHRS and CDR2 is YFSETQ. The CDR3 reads CASSPRGAGGETQYF. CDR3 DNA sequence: TGCGCCAGCAGCCCCAGAGGAGCGGGAGGAGAGACCCAGTACTTC.

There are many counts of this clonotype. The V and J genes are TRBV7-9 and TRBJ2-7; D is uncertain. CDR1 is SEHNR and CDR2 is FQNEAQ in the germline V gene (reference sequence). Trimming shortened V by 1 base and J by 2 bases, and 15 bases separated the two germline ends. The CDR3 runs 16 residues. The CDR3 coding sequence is TGTGCCAGCAGCTTAGAGTTCTCTGACCGCCCCTACGAGCAGTACTTC. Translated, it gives CASSLEFSDRPYEQYF.

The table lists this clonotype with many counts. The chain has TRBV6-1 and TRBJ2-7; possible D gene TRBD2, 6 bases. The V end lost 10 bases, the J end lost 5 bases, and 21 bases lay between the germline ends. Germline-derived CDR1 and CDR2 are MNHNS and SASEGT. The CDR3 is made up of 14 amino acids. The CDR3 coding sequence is TGTGCCACAGCTACCGGGACTCATGATAACGAGCAGTACTTC. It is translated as CATATGTHDNEQYF.

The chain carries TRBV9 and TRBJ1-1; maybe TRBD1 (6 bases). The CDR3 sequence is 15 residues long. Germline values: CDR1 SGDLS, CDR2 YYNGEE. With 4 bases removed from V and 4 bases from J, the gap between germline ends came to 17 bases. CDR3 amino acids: CASSRETGITTEAFF. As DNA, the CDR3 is TGTGCCAGCAGCCGCGAAACAGGGATTACCACTGAAGCTTTCTTT.

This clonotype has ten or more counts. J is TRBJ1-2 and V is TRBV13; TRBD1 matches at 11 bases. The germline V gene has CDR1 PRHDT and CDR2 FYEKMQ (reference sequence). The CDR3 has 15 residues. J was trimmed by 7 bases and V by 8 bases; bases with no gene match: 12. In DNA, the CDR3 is TGTGCCAGCGCCCGATACTCCGGGACAGGGGGTGGCTACACCTTC. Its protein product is CASARYSGTGGGYTF.

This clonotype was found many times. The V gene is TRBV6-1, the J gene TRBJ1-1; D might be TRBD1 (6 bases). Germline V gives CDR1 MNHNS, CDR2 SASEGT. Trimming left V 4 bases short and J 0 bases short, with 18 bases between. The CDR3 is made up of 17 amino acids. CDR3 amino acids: CASSGPGQMYMNTEAFF. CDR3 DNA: TGTGCCAGCAGTGGACCGGGACAAATGTATATGAACACTGAAGCTTTCTTT.

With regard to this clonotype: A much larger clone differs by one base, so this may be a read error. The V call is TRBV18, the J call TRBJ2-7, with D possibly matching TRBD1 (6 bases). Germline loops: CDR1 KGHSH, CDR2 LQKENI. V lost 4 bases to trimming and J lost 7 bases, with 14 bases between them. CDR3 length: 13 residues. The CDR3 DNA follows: TGTGCCAGCTCACGTCAGGGGAGCGATGAGCAGTACTTC. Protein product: CASSRQGSDEQYF.

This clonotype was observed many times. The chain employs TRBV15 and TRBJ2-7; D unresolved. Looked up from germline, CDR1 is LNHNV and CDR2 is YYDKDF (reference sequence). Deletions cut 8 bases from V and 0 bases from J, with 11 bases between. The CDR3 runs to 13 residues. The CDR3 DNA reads TGTGCCACCTCTTTGGGGTACTCCTACGAGCAGTACTTC. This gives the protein CATSLGYSYEQYF.

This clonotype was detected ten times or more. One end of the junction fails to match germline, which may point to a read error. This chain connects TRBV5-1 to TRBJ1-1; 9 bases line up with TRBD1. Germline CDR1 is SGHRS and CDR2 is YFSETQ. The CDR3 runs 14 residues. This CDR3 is CASSFRQGGTEAFF. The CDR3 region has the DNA TGTGCCAGCAGTTTCCGACAGGGGGGGACTGAAGCTTTCTTT.

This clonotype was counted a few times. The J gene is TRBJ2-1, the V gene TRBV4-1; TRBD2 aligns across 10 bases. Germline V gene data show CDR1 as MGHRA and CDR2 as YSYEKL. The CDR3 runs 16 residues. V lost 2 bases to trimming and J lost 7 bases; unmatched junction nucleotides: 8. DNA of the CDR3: TGCGCCAGCAGCCAACCGGGACTAGCGAGGAAAAATGAGCAGTTCTTC. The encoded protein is CASSQPGLARKNEQFF.

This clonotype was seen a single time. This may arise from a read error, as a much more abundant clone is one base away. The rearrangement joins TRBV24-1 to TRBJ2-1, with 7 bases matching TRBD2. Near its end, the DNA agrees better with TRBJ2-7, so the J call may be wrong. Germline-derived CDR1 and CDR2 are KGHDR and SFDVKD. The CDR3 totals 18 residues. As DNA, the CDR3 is TGTGCCACCAGTGAACCGAGCGGGGACCGGGTTTCCTACAATGAGCAGTACTTC. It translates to CATSEPSGDRVSYNEQYF.

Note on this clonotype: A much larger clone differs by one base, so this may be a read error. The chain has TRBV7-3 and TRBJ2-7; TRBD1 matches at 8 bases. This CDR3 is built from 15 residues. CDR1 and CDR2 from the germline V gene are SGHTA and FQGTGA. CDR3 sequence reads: CASSPRDRHYYKQYF. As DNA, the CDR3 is TGTGCCAGCAGCCCCCGGGACAGGCACTACTACAAGCAGTACTTC.

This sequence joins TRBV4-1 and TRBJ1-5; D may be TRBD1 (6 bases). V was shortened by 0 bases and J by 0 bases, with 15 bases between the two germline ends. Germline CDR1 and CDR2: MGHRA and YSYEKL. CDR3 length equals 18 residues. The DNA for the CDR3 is TGCGCCAGCAGCCAAGAATCAGGACAGCTATATAGCAATCAGCCCCAGCATTTT. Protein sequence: CASSQESGQLYSNQPQHF.

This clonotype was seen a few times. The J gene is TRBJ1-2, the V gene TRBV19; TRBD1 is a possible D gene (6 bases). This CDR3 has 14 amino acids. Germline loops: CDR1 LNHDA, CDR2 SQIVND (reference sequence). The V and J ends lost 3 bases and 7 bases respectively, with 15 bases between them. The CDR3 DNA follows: TGTGCCAGTAGTATCCTACAGGGAAGGTCTGGCTACACCTTC. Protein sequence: CASSILQGRSGYTF.

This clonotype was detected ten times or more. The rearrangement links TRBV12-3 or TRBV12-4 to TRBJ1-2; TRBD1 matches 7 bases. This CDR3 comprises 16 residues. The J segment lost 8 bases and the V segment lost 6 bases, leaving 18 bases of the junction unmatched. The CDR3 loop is CASSNLQGPLAGGYTF. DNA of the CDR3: TGTGCCAGCAGCAACCTACAGGGGCCACTCGCTGGAGGCTACACCTTC.

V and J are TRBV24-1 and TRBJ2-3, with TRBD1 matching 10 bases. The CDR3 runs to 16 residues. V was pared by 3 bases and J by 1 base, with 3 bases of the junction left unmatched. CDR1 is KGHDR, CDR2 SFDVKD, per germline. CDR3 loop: CATSDPGTGGTDTQYF. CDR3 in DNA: TGTGCCACCAGTGATCCCGGGACAGGGGGCACAGATACGCAGTATTTT.

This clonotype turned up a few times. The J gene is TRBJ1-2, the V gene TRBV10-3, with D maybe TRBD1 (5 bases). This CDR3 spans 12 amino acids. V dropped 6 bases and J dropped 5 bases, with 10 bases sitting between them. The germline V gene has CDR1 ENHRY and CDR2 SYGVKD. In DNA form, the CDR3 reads TGTGCCATCAGGCAGACAGATTATGGCTACACCTTC. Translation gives CAIRQTDYGYTF.

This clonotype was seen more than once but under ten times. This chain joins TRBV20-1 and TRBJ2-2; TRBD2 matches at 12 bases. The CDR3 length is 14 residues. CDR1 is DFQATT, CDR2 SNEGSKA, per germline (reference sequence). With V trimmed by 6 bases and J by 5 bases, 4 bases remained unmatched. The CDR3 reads CSALGLAGTGELFF. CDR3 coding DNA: TGCAGTGCCCTCGGACTAGCGGGGACCGGGGAGCTGTTTTTT.

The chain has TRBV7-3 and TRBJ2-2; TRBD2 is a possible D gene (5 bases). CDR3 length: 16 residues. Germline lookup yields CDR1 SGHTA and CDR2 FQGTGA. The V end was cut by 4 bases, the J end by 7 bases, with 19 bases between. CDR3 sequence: CASSSVPPNRGGELFF. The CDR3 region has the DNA TGTGCCAGCAGCTCAGTCCCCCCAAATCGGGGCGGGGAGCTGTTTTTT.

CDR3 protein: CASSHADSYGYTF. The CDR3, as DNA: TGTGCCAGCAGCCACGCTGACAGTTATGGCTACACCTTC. This chain connects TRBV5-6 to TRBJ1-2; D is perhaps TRBD1 (5 bases). Trimming took 4 bases from V and 5 from J, leaving 12 bases between them. The V gene's germline CDR1 is SGHDT and CDR2 YYEEEE. The CDR3 spans 13 residues.

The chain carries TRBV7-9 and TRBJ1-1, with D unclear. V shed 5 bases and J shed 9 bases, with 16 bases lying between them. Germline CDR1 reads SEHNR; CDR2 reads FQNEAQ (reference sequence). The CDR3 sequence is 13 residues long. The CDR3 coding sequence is TGTGCCAGCAGCGACTCATCCGGGCCGAAAGCTTTCTTT. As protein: CASSDSSGPKAFF. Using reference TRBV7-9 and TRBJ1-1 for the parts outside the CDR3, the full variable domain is DTGVSQNPRHKITKRGQNVTFRCDPISEHNRLYWYRQTLGQGPEFLTYFQNEAQLEKSRLLSDRFSAERPKGSFSTLEIQRTEQGDSAMYLCASSDSSGPKAFFGQGTRLTVV.

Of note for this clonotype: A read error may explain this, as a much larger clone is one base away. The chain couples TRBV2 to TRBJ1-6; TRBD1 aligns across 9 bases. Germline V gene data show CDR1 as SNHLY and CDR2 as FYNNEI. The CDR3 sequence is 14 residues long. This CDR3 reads CASSRDRANSPPHF. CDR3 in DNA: TGTGCCAGCAGCAGGGACAGGGCTAATTCACCCCCCCACTTT.

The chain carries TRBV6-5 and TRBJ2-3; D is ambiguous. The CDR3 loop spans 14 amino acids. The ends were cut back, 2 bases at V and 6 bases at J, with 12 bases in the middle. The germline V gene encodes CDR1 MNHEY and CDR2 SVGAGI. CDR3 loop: CASSYRVPGDTQYF. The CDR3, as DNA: TGTGCCAGCAGTTACAGGGTCCCCGGGGATACGCAGTATTTT.

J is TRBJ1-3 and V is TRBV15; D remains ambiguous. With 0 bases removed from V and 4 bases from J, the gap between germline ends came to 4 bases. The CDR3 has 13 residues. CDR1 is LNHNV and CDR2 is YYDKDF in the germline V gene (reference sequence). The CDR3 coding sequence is TGTGCCACCAGCAGAGATCTGGGAAACACCATATATTTT. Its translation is CATSRDLGNTIYF.

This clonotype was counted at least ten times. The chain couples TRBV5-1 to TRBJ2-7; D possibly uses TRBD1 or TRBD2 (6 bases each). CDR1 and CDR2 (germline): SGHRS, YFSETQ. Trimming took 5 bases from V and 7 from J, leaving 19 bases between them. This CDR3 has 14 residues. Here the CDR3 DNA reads TGCGCCAGCAGTGAAACGGGGGCGCCGGGGGAGCAGTACTTC. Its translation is CASSETGAPGEQYF.

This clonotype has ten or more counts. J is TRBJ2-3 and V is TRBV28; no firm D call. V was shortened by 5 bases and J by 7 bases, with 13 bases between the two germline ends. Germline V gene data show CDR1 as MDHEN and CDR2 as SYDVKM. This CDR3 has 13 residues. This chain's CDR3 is CASSPPSVNTQYF. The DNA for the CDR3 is TGTGCCAGCAGTCCCCCGTCGGTAAATACGCAGTATTTT.

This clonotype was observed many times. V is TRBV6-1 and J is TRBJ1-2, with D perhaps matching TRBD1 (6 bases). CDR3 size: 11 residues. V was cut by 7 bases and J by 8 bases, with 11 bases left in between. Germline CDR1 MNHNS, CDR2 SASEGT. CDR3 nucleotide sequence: TGTGCCAGCACTAACAGGGAAGGCTACACCTTC. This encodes CASTNREGYTF.